These T cell receptor beta chains were read from a single sample in a study of T cells in Graves' hyperthyroidism and ophthalmopathy. TCRdb passed the multiplex PCR reads through MiXCR, listing each CDR3 protein once. The sample has hundreds of thousands of distinct CDR3 sequences, about a sixth seen once. The sequencing sample was made of blood. The receptors come from a woman aged 40 to 50 with Graves' ophthalmopathy. The CDR3 runs from the conserved cysteine through the conserved F or W. A D gene is named only where the DNA matches it firmly. Clone size is not always given. Where it is, it says once, few, many or a class for expanded clones.

TRBV7-2	TRBJ2-5	NA	few	TGTGCCAGCAGCTTAGCATATTCCGGGGAGACCCAGTACTTC	CASSLAYSGETQYF
TRBV7-9	TRBJ2-7	NA	NA	TGTGCCAGCAGCTTAGCCAGGAAGACCTACGAGCAGTACTTC	CASSLARKTYEQYF
TRBV3-1	TRBJ2-7	NA	many	TGTGCCAGCAGCTCCGGGACCAAAGCCTCCTACGAGCAGTACTTC	CASSSGTKASYEQYF
TRBV7-9	TRBJ2-5	TRBD1	many	TGTGCCAGCAGCCTTCGGACAGGGGGATCGGAGACCCAGTACTTC	CASSLRTGGSETQYF
TRBV20-1	TRBJ2-1	NA	many	TGCAGTGCCCCCCGGGCGGGCAGGGGATCCGGGAATGAGCAGTTCTTC	CSAPRAGRGSGNEQFF
TRBV20-1	TRBJ1-6	TRBD1	few	TGCAGTACCGGGACAGGGGGATCACCCCTCCACTTT	CSTGTGGSPLHF
TRBV3-1	TRBJ1-2	TRBD1	NA	TGTGCCAGCAGCCCCCAAGGACAGGGGGACGGCTACACCTTC	CASSPQGQGDGYTF
TRBV7-9	TRBJ1-4	NA	NA	TGTGCCAGCAGCTTAGGGGTCACTAATGAAAAACTGTTTTTT	CASSLGVTNEKLFF
TRBV6-1	TRBJ1-4	NA	NA	TGTGCCAGCATTGGCAGGGGCGCGGGTAATGAAAAACTGTTTTTT	CASIGRGAGNEKLFF
TRBV7-3	TRBJ2-2	NA	NA	TGTGCCAGCAGCTTAAGGGGGTTCACCGGGGAGCTGTTTTTT	CASSLRGFTGELFF
TRBV7-9	TRBJ2-7	TRBD1	NA	TGTGCCAGCACCCCGGACGGGACAGCCTACTACGAGCAGTACTTC	CASTPDGTAYYEQYF
TRBV2	TRBJ2-3	TRBD1	many	TGTGCCAGCAGTGAACAAATTCCGGGACAGGGATTAAGGCATACGCAGTATTTT	CASSEQIPGQGLRHTQYF
TRBV2	TRBJ2-7	TRBD2	many	TGTGCCAGCAGTGGGGGAGCGGGAGGTATCATCCACGAGCAGTACTTC	CASSGGAGGIIHEQYF
TRBV11-3	TRBJ2-1	TRBD2	NA	TGTGCCAGCAGCCCCGGGGGGGGGACTAGCGGGAGCAATGAGCAGTTCTTC	CASSPGGGTSGSNEQFF
TRBV2	TRBJ1-5	TRBD1	many	TGTGCCAGCAGAGAGGACAGGGCGAGCAATCAGCCCCAGCATTTT	CASREDRASNQPQHF
TRBV5-5	TRBJ1-5	TRBD1	few	TGTGCCAGCAGCGTCGGGACAGTTGATCAGCCCCAGCATTTT	CASSVGTVDQPQHF
TRBV7-9	TRBJ2-1	TRBD2	few	TGTGCCAGCAACCCCATCCCGGGGGGTGACAATGAGCAGTTCTTC	CASNPIPGGDNEQFF
TRBV3-1	TRBJ1-1	NA	many	TGTGCCAGCAGCCCCCAGGTGGGTCAGCGCTCGAACACTGAAGCTTTCTTT	CASSPQVGQRSNTEAFF
TRBV18	TRBJ2-3	NA	many	TGTGCCAGCTCACAACAGAGGACAGATACGCAGTATTTT	CASSQQRTDTQYF
TRBV20-1	TRBJ2-7	NA	NA	TGCAGTGCTAGTGGGGGGGGCCCCTACGAGCAGTACTTC	CSASGGGPYEQYF
TRBV4-1	TRBJ2-5	NA	few	TGCGCCAGCAGCCAACACCCGACTTATAGGAGTGGTCAAGAGACCCAGTACTTC	CASSQHPTYRSGQETQYF
TRBV15	TRBJ1-6	NA	few	TGTGCCACCAGCAGAAACCCCGCCGGGTCGAATTCACCCCTCCACTTT	CATSRNPAGSNSPLHF
TRBV14	TRBJ2-2	TRBD1	few	TGTGCCAGCAGCCAAGCCCCGGGACAGGGTGGCACCGGGGAGCTGTTTTTT	CASSQAPGQGGTGELFF
TRBV6-1	TRBJ2-7	NA	many	TGTGCCAGCAGTGAAAGGAGTCCCGACTACGAGCAGTACTTC	CASSERSPDYEQYF
TRBV6-1	TRBJ2-3	NA	NA	TGTGCCAGCAGTTACGGGCCGGGAGAGGGCACAGATACGCAGTATTTT	CASSYGPGEGTDTQYF
TRBV2	TRBJ1-5	NA	NA	TGTGCCAGCAGGGCAGACCTTGGGCCCCAGCATTTT	CASRADLGPQHF
TRBV12-3/TRBV12-4	TRBJ2-5	NA	NA	TGTGCCAGCAGGAGGACTGGCCAAGAGACCCAGTACTTC	CASRRTGQETQYF
TRBV10-2	TRBJ1-1	TRBD1	NA	TGCGCCAGCAGTGAGCCTGCTTACGGGACAGGGGCATTCGAAGCTTTCTTT	CASSEPAYGTGAFEAFF
TRBV6-5	TRBJ2-1	NA	few	TGTGCCAGCAGTTACCGTACTTCTAGCGCCCGTAGCTCCTACAATGAGCAGTTCTTC	CASSYRTSSARSSYNEQFF
TRBV2	TRBJ1-2	TRBD1	few	TGTGCCAGCAGTGGAGGACAGGGGAGCTATGGCTACACCTTC	CASSGGQGSYGYTF
TRBV7-9	TRBJ2-3	NA	NA	TGTGCCAGCAGCTTAGGGGCATCCCAGGCAGATACGCAGTATTTT	CASSLGASQADTQYF
TRBV20-1	TRBJ2-3	TRBD2	many	TGCAGTGCCGACACCGCACACTATAAAGCGGGGGTGATCACAGATACGCAGTATTTT	CSADTAHYKAGVITDTQYF
TRBV4-1	TRBJ1-1	NA	few	TGCGCCAGCAGCCAACCGGGCGGGCATAACACTGAAGCTTTCTTT	CASSQPGGHNTEAFF
TRBV27	TRBJ2-1	NA	few	TGTGCCAGCAGTTTATCGGCTACAGCGGGCCACAATGAGCAGTTCTTC	CASSLSATAGHNEQFF
TRBV6-1	TRBJ2-1	NA	many	TGTGCCAGCAGCGACCCCCCCGGGGGGCCGAACAATGAGCAGTTCTTC	CASSDPPGGPNNEQFF
TRBV7-2	TRBJ2-4	NA	NA	TGTGCCAACAGCTTAGGAGGGGTTGACATTCAGTACTTC	CANSLGGVDIQYF
TRBV6-1	TRBJ2-3	TRBD2	NA	TGTGCCAGCAGTTATACTAGCGGGGGGGGCACAGATACGCAGTATTTT	CASSYTSGGGTDTQYF
TRBV7-9	TRBJ1-6	NA	many	TGTGCCAGCAGCTTACAACAGAAGAATTCACCCCTCCACTTT	CASSLQQKNSPLHF
TRBV28	TRBJ1-2	NA	NA	TGTGCCAGCGGGTCCCCAAATAACTATGGCTACACCTTC	CASGSPNNYGYTF
TRBV18	TRBJ1-2	TRBD1	NA	TGTGCCAGCTCACCGACCGATCAAACAGGGGCCCCCTATGGCTACACCTTC	CASSPTDQTGAPYGYTF
TRBV20-1	TRBJ2-1	NA	many	TGCAGTGCTAGAGAGGCCTGGGGACCCCGGGCCGATGAGCAGTTCTTC	CSAREAWGPRADEQFF
TRBV10-1	TRBJ2-5	TRBD2	many	TGCGCCAGCAATGAGGGGGCTAGCGGGGGAAAAGAGACCCAGTACTTC	CASNEGASGGKETQYF
TRBV5-6	TRBJ2-1	TRBD1	many	TGTGCCAGCAGCCGCCCGGACAGGGGGCGCAATGAGCAGTTCTTC	CASSRPDRGRNEQFF
TRBV2	TRBJ2-5	TRBD2	NA	TGTGCCAGCAGTGAAGTCTGGCTAGCGGGAGGGCCGGGTCGGGGTTCGGCAGAGACCCAGTACTTC	CASSEVWLAGGPGRGSAETQYF
TRBV12-3/TRBV12-4	TRBJ2-4	NA	many	TGTGCCAGCGGTATACCCGGAGGGGTCGGCAAAAACATTCAGTACTTC	CASGIPGGVGKNIQYF
TRBV10-2	TRBJ1-5	NA	few	TGCGCCAGCAGGGGGGGGGCCTATAGCAATCAGCCCCAGCATTTT	CASRGGAYSNQPQHF
TRBV27	TRBJ2-1	TRBD2	few	TGTGCCAGCAGCCAAGCGGGGGACCCCTACAATGAGCAGTTCTTC	CASSQAGDPYNEQFF
TRBV3-1	TRBJ2-7	NA	few	TGTGCCAGCGGGCCAACATCCTACGAGCAGTACTTC	CASGPTSYEQYF
TRBV5-6	TRBJ2-3	NA	many	TGTGCCAGCAGCTTGCGGCCGTCAGATACGCAGTATTTT	CASSLRPSDTQYF
TRBV9	TRBJ2-2	TRBD2	NA	TGTGCCAGCAGCGAAATAGCGGGAAGCCCAACCGGGGAGCTGTTTTTT	CASSEIAGSPTGELFF
TRBV11-2	TRBJ2-5	NA	many	TGTGCCAGCAGCTTCGGACCGTGGGAGACCCAGTACTTC	CASSFGPWETQYF
TRBV7-8	TRBJ2-1	NA	many	TGTGCCAGCAGCTTATTTGCCGACAATGAGCAGTTCTTC	CASSLFADNEQFF
TRBV6-1	TRBJ1-2	TRBD1	NA	TGTGCCAGCAGTAGGGACAGGCAGCCCGATGGCTACACCTTC	CASSRDRQPDGYTF
TRBV19	TRBJ1-1	TRBD1	few	TGTGCCAGTACCAGACAGGGAAGGTTGACTGAAGCTTTCTTT	CASTRQGRLTEAFF
TRBV28	TRBJ2-7	TRBD1	NA	TGTGCCGGCAGTGTGACAGGGGGCCCTTACGAGCAGTACTTC	CAGSVTGGPYEQYF